What follows is one T cell receptor (beta chain) and its context. What antigen it recognizes has not been identified. The DNA is left out, because the CDR3 cannot be placed on it with certainty; the CDR3 is given as TCRdb lists it. This entry belongs to a study of blood T cell repertoires in COVID-19 (dated by TCRdb to the early 2020s). Notes on the research overall: Samples covering the acute and convalescent phases of COVID-19 were provided by collaborators in the United States, Italy and Spain. Subjects who had been exposed to COVID-19, were actively infected with it, or had recovered from it provided the deeply sampled blood TCRbeta repertoires that made up the dataset. The samples were drawn from two sources: the first 160 participants of the ongoing ImmuneRACE study, and over 950 subjects contributed by 6 global collaborators. The prospective study material was composed of cDNA or gDNA derived from T cells, B-cell-depleted T cells, or PBMCs. A de-identified subject ID, COVID-19 status, age in years and sex were almost always included in the sample metadata. A freely available public database, intended as a resource for researchers studying the immune response to SARS-CoV-2, is where the repertoires were released. Where available, HLA class I and class II types were obtained from metadata supplied by the sample provider rather than from assay-based typing.

TCRbeta CDR3 regions were amplified from genomic DNA by means of the immunoSEQ Assay, a bias-controlled multiplex PCR. The authors' pipeline ran thus. The number of nucleated cells in each sample was estimated by amplification of reference gene primers within the assay. Sequence reads were collapsed and filtered to measure the absolute abundance of every unique TCRbeta CDR3 rearrangement. For each sample, productive Simpson clonality was calculated as the square root of Simpson's diversity index over productive rearrangements. TCRdb carries this immuneACCESS record with in-frame sequences only. Its versions omit some clonotypes, under half of them owing to an unresolved V gene in the studies checked, with the rest unexplained. For V, J and clone size, that table is used; D and trimming come from the DNA. The table for this sample lists 450,000 to 600,000 clones; around 90% of them were counted only once. 0.7% of the sample is in the top ten clones.

Participants in the prospective study were enrolled through a virtual design, were aged 18 to 89 years, and lived in roughly 26 United States geographic areas. Cohort assignment in the prospective study relied on participant-reported clinical history from a screening survey and a study questionnaire. For ImmuneRACE Cohort 3, a participant was defined as recovered based on two consecutive negative NP/OP PCR tests, clearance by a healthcare professional, or resolution of symptoms. In the prospective study, whole blood, serum and a nasopharyngeal or oropharyngeal swab were collected from each participant by mobile phlebotomists. Over a 2-month period, participants in the prospective study had the option of providing additional blood draws and questionnaires. Prospective study blood samples were shipped either frozen or at room temperature before DNA extraction. General findings and caveats noted by the study authors: Clinical and demographic metadata were provided uncurated, with the amount varying by source and participant.

The germline V gene supplies CDR1 MDHEN and CDR2 SYDVKM. The CDR3, cysteine through phenylalanine, is 14 amino acids long. The source of this sequence is a woman younger than 35 who had recovered from COVID-19. The material sequenced was PBMCs or T cells enriched from blood (not recorded which). This sequence uses TRBV28 and TRBJ1-2; the table's D gene call, TRBD1, was not cross checked with the DNA. The CDR3 amino acid sequence is: CASSSSGRDYGYTF.